This paragraph covers one TCR beta chain sequence. Its antigen is currently unknown. These data belong to a study of cytomegalovirus exposure and HLA in healthy donors. As for the study in general: Of the donors genotyped, several hundred in all, around 76% fell in the Caucasian-associated ancestry cluster. General observations from the study: The authors excluded some V segments, including TRBV6-2 and TRBV6-3, as indistinguishable. CMV serostatus was the only recorded immune exposure for donors.

60 Vbeta and 13 Jbeta primers were used in PCR. Assay: immunoSEQ multiplex PCR; the TCRdb copy retains only in-frame clones and omits some. The sample records 150,000 or so clones, around three quarters being singletons. Trimming stripped 7 bases from V and 0 bases from J, with 14 bases between. This CDR3 has 15 amino acids. CDR1 is WSHSY and CDR2 is SAAADI in the germline V gene. The V gene is TRBV10-2, the J gene TRBJ2-3; possibly TRBD2 for D (6 bases). The sequence was obtained from a man aged 35 to 55 in good health and CMV-seropositive. Sequencing input: PBMCs. CDR3 region: CASTFTLASTDTQYF. DNA of the CDR3: TGCGCCAGCACTTTCACCCTAGCGAGCACAGATACGCAGTATTTT.